The following is a T cell receptor beta chain sequence with its context. Treatment defined: preoperative locoregional IRX-2 cytokine immunotherapy. Preoperative locoregional IRX-2 cytokine immunotherapy was tested in the phase Ib source study. The data are from a study of preoperative IRX-2 immunotherapy in early breast cancer. Only in-frame clones appear in the TCRdb table, and some are missing; sequencing was by immunoSEQ multiplex PCR. The sample includes 28,000 or so clones, 85% to 90% of them seen just once. This clonotype originated in a human donor with breast cancer. The sample was collected from a patient treated with IRX-2 immunotherapy.

The CDR3 loop is CSVNSGAYEQYF. CDR3 DNA: TGCAGCGTTAATAGCGGGGCGTACGAGCAGTACTTC. This chain joins TRBV29-1 and TRBJ2-7; TRBD2 agrees at 8 bases. Germline V lookup: CDR1 SQVTM, CDR2 ANQGSEA. The V and J ends lost 5 bases and 4 bases, in that order; junction bases with no gene match: 4. CDR3 size: 12 residues.